These T cell receptor beta chains were read from a single sample in a study of T-cell memory formation after mild COVID-19. One entry per CDR3 protein results from TCRdb running MiXCR on the 5' RACE reads. Of approximately 560,000 distinct CDR3 sequences in the sample, roughly 17% were seen once. Sequencing input: PBMCs or a T cell subset sorted from them (not recorded which). These receptors were taken from an adult woman who had mild COVID-19 (a few samples of this study predate the infection). Cell type and time point are not known. CDR3s include the opening cysteine and the closing phenylalanine or tryptophan. The D gene is left open where the match is weak. Not every row has a clone size; where given, it reads once, few, many or a size class.

cdr3_nt: TGTGCCAGCAGCTTAAGTCGGACGGCGAACACTGAAGCTTTCTTT
cdr3_aa: CASSLSRTANTEAFF
clone_size: few
d_call: .
j_call: TRBJ1-1
v_call: TRBV7-9

cdr3_nt: TGTGCCAGCTCACCACCCGGGACAGCCAGCTCCTACGAGCAGTACTTC
cdr3_aa: CASSPPGTASSYEQYF
clone_size: .
d_call: TRBD1
j_call: TRBJ2-7
v_call: TRBV18

cdr3_nt: TGTGCCAGCTCACCATCTGGGGGGCGTAAATACTATGGCTACACCTTC
cdr3_aa: CASSPSGGRKYYGYTF
clone_size: .
d_call: .
j_call: TRBJ1-2
v_call: TRBV18

cdr3_nt: TGTGCCAGCAGCTTTCGACTAGCGGGATACCAAGAGACCCAGTACTTC
cdr3_aa: CASSFRLAGYQETQYF
clone_size: .
d_call: TRBD2
j_call: TRBJ2-5
v_call: TRBV3-1

cdr3_nt: TGTGCCAGCAGCCGTCGACAGGTTTTGGGTAGGGATACGCAGTATTTT
cdr3_aa: CASSRRQVLGRDTQYF
clone_size: few
d_call: .
j_call: TRBJ2-3
v_call: TRBV27

cdr3_nt: TGTGCCACCAGCAGAGACGCGGTTTCCGATACGCAGTATTTT
cdr3_aa: CATSRDAVSDTQYF
clone_size: few
d_call: .
j_call: TRBJ2-3
v_call: TRBV15

cdr3_nt: TGTGCCAGCAGCCCGGGGGGAGCTAACTATGGCTACACCTTC
cdr3_aa: CASSPGGANYGYTF
clone_size: .
d_call: .
j_call: TRBJ1-2
v_call: TRBV5-1

cdr3_nt: TGCAGTGCTAGAGATCGCGCGGGGTTAGAGACCCAGTACTTC
cdr3_aa: CSARDRAGLETQYF
clone_size: .
d_call: .
j_call: TRBJ2-5
v_call: TRBV20-1

cdr3_nt: TGTGCCAGCAGTCGGACCCAATCCAATGTGGGACTAGTGACAGATACGCAGTATTTT
cdr3_aa: CASSRTQSNVGLVTDTQYF
clone_size: .
d_call: TRBD2
j_call: TRBJ2-3
v_call: TRBV11-2

cdr3_nt: TGTGCCAGCAGCTTGGGACTAGCGGGGGGGCCAGACAATGAGCAGTTCTTC
cdr3_aa: CASSLGLAGGPDNEQFF
clone_size: .
d_call: TRBD2
j_call: TRBJ2-1
v_call: TRBV9

cdr3_nt: TGTGCCAGCAGCCAAGAGGAGGGCATGAACACTGAAGCTTTCTTT
cdr3_aa: CASSQEEGMNTEAFF
clone_size: .
d_call: .
j_call: TRBJ1-1
v_call: TRBV4-2

cdr3_nt: TGTGCCATATGGGACGGTATTAGCTCCTACGAGCAGTACTTC
cdr3_aa: CAIWDGISSYEQYF
clone_size: many
d_call: .
j_call: TRBJ2-7
v_call: TRBV10-3

cdr3_nt: TGTGCCGTGACAGGGGGCTTGGATGAGCAGTTCTTC
cdr3_aa: CAVTGGLDEQFF
clone_size: few
d_call: TRBD1
j_call: TRBJ2-1
v_call: TRBV10-3

cdr3_nt: TGCGCCAGCAGCTCAATAAACCGGGAGCAGTTCTTC
cdr3_aa: CASSSINREQFF
clone_size: few
d_call: .
j_call: TRBJ2-1
v_call: TRBV5-1

cdr3_nt: TGTGCCTGGTTAGCACGGAGGACCCTCGGCTACACCTTC
cdr3_aa: CAWLARRTLGYTF
clone_size: .
d_call: .
j_call: TRBJ1-2
v_call: TRBV30

cdr3_nt: TGTGCCAGCAGCGTTTCCGGGACAGGAGCCTTCCAAGAGACCCAGTACTTC
cdr3_aa: CASSVSGTGAFQETQYF
clone_size: few
d_call: TRBD1
j_call: TRBJ2-5
v_call: TRBV9

cdr3_nt: TGTGCCAGCAGCTCCCCATTACAGGGGTTCGGGGCCGAGCAGTACTTC
cdr3_aa: CASSSPLQGFGAEQYF
clone_size: .
d_call: TRBD1
j_call: TRBJ2-7
v_call: TRBV5-4

cdr3_nt: TGTGCCAGCAGTTTATCAACGAGGGACAGATGGAACACCGGGGAGCTGTTTTTT
cdr3_aa: CASSLSTRDRWNTGELFF
clone_size: few
d_call: TRBD1
j_call: TRBJ2-2
v_call: TRBV6-2/TRBV6-3

cdr3_nt: TGTGCCAGCGGAACTAGTTCACCCCTCCACTTT
cdr3_aa: CASGTSSPLHF
clone_size: few
d_call: .
j_call: TRBJ1-6
v_call: TRBV27

cdr3_nt: TGTGCCAGCAGTTACTCGGGGGGGCTGTACGGAAACACCATATATTTT
cdr3_aa: CASSYSGGLYGNTIYF
clone_size: .
d_call: .
j_call: TRBJ1-3
v_call: TRBV6-6

cdr3_nt: TGTGCCAGCAGTGCGCTAGCGGGGGACCTCAATGAGCAGTTCTTC
cdr3_aa: CASSALAGDLNEQFF
clone_size: few
d_call: TRBD2
j_call: TRBJ2-1
v_call: TRBV25-1

cdr3_nt: TGTGCCAGCAGAACGACTAGTCTAGCCGGAAACACCGGGGAGCTGTTTTTT
cdr3_aa: CASRTTSLAGNTGELFF
clone_size: .
d_call: .
j_call: TRBJ2-2
v_call: TRBV7-2

cdr3_nt: TGTGCCAGCGGCCTGGGGGGGGCCAAAAACATTCAGTACTTC
cdr3_aa: CASGLGGAKNIQYF
clone_size: .
d_call: TRBD2
j_call: TRBJ2-4
v_call: TRBV12-3/TRBV12-4